What follows is one TCR beta chain and its context. Its antigen is still unknown. V lost 5 bases and J lost 7; bases outside the gene matches: 5. The CDR3 is 15 residues long. CDR1 is MDHEN and CDR2 is SYDVKM in the germline V gene. The source of the sample is a study of chemoradiotherapy in HPV16-positive cancers. Sequencing was performed with immunoSEQ multiplex PCR; in TCRdb, only in-frame clones are kept and a portion is missing. The sample has about 33,000 clones, about 85% seen once; the top ten hold roughly 2%. Repeated repertoire sampling spanned the course of chemoradiotherapy. Study-wide results and limits: Functional assays defining HPV-specific T cells used only two HPV16-positive patients. HPV-responsive T-cell expansion during chemoradiotherapy was linked to improved recurrence-free survival in HPV16-positive patients. Non-HPV-specific T cells did not expand in tumors during treatment, whereas candidate HPV-specific clones and E7-related motifs did.

The origin of this receptor is a human donor with HPV-associated anogenital cancer. This chain connects TRBV28 to TRBJ1-6; 10 nucleotides match TRBD1. The sample was blood, taken from a patient who underwent chemoradiotherapy. CDR3 region: CASSQSGQGNSPLHF. The CDR3 coding sequence is TGTGCCAGCAGTCAGTCGGGACAGGGGAATTCACCCCTCCACTTT.